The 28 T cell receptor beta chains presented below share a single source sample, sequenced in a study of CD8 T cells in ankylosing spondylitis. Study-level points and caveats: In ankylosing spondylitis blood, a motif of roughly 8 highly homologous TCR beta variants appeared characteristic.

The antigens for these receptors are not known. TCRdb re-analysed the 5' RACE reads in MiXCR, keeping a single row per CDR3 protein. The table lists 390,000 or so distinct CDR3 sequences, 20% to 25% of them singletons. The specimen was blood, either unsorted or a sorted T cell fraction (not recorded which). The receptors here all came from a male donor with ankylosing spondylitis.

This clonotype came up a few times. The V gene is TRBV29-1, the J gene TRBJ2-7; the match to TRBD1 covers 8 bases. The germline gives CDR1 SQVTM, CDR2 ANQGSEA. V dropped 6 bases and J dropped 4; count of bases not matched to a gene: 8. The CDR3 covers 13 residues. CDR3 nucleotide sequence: TGCAGCGTGGGTCCCACAGGGGGGTACGAGCAGTACTTC. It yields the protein CSVGPTGGYEQYF.

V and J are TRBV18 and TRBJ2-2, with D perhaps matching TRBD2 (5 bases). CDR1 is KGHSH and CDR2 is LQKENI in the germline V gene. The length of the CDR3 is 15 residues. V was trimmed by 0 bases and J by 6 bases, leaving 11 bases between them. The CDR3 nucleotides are TGTGCCAGCTCACCACCTACTAGTTCCGCCGGGGAGCTGTTTTTT. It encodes CASSPPTSSAGELFF.

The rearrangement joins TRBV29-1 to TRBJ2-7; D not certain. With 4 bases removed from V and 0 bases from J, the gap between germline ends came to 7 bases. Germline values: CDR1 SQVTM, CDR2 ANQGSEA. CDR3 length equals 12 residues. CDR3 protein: CSVVQSSYEQYF. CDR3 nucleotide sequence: TGCAGCGTTGTACAGAGCTCCTACGAGCAGTACTTC.

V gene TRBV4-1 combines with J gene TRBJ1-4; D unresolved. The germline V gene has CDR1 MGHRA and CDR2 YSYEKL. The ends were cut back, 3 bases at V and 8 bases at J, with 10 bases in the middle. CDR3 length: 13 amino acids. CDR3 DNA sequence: TGCGCCAGCAGCCATTGGGTTGGGGAAAAACTGTTTTTT. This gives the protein CASSHWVGEKLFF.

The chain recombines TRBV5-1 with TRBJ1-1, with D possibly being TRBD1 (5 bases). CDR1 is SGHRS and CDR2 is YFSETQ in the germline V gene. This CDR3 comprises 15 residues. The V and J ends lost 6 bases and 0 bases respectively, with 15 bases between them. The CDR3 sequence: CASKQVLGLNTEAFF. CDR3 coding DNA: TGCGCCAGCAAACAGGTGTTGGGTTTGAACACTGAAGCTTTCTTT.

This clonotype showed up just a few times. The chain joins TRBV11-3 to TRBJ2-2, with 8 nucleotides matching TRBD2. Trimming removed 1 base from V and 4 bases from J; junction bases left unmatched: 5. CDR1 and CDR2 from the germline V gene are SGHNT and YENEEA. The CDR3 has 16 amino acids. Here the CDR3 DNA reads TGTGCCAGCAGCTTAGCCGCGGGAGGTGGCACCGGGGAGCTGTTTTTT. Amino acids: CASSLAAGGGTGELFF.

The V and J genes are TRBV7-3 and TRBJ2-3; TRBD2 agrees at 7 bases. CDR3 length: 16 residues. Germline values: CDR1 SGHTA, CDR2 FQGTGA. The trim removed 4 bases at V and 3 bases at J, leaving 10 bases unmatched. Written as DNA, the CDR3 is TGTGCCAGCAGCTCTCTAGTGGGAGGGCCGACAGATACGCAGTATTTT. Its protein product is CASSSLVGGPTDTQYF.

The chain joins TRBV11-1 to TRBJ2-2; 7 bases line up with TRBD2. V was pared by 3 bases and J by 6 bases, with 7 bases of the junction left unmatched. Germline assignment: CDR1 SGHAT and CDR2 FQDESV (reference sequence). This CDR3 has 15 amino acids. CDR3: CASSFAGRLAGELFF. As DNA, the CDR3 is TGTGCCAGCAGCTTCGCCGGGAGGTTGGCCGGGGAGCTGTTTTTT.

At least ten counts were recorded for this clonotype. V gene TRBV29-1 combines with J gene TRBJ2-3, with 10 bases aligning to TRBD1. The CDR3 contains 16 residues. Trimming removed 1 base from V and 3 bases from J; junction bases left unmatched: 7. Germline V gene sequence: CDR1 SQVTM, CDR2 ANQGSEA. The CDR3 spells CSVEGTGTGVTDTQYF. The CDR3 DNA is TGCAGCGTTGAAGGAACCGGGACAGGGGTAACAGATACGCAGTATTTT.

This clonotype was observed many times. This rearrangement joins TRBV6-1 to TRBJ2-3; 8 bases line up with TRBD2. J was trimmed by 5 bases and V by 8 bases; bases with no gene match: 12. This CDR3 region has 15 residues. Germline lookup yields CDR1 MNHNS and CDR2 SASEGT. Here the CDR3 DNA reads TGTGCCAGCGGCCGGGGGGGAGGGAATGGAGATACGCAGTATTTT. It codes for CASGRGGGNGDTQYF.

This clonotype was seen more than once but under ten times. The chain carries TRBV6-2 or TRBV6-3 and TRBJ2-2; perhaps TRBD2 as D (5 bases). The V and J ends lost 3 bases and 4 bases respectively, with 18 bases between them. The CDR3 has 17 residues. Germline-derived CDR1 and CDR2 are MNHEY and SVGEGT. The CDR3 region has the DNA TGTGCCAGCAGTTATGGTTATCTGGGTCGGGGCACCGGGGAGCTGTTTTTT. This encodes CASSYGYLGRGTGELFF.

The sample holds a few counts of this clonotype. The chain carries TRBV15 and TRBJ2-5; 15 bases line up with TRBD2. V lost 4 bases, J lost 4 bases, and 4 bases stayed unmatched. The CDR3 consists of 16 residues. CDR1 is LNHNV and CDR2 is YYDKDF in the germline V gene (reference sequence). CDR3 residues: CATSKPGLAGGETQYF. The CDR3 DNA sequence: TGTGCCACCAGCAAACCGGGACTAGCGGGAGGAGAGACCCAGTACTTC.

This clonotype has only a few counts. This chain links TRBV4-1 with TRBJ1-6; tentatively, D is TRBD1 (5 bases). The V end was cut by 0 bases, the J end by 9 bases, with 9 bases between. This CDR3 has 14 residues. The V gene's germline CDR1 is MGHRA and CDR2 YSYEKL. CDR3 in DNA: TGCGCCAGCAGCCAAGAGCGGAGGGGTTCACCCCTCCACTTT. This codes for CASSQERRGSPLHF.

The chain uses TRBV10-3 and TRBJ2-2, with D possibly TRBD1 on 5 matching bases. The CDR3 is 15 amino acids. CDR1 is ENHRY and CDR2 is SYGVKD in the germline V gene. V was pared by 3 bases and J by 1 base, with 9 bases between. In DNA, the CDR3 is TGTGCCATCAGTGAAGCCAGGGAGAACACCGGGGAGCTGTTTTTT. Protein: CAISEARENTGELFF.

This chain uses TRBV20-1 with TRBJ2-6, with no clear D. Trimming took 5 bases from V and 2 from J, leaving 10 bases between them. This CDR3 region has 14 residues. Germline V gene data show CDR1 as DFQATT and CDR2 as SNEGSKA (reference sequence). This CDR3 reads CSAESGAGANVLTF. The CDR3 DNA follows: TGCAGTGCTGAATCTGGGGCTGGGGCCAACGTCCTGACTTTC.

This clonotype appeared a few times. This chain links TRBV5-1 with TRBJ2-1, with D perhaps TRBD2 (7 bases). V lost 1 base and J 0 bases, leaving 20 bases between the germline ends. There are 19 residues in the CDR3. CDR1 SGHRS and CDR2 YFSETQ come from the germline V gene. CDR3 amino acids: CASSLRRAGQYSSYNEQFF. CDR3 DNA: TGCGCCAGCAGCTTGCGGCGAGCGGGACAATATAGCTCCTACAATGAGCAGTTCTTC.

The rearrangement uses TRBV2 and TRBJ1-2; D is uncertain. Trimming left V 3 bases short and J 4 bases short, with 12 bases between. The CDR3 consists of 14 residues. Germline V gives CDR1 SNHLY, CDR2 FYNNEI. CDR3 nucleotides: TGTGCCAGCAGTGATCGAAGAGCAGTCTATGGCTACACCTTC. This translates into CASSDRRAVYGYTF.

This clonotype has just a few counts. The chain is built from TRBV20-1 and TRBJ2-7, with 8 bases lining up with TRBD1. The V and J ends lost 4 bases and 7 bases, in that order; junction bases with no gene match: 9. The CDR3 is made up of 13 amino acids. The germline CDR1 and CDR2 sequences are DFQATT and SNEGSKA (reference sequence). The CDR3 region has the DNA TGCAGTGCTACTGACAGGGGCCGCTTGGAGCAGTACTTC. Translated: CSATDRGRLEQYF.

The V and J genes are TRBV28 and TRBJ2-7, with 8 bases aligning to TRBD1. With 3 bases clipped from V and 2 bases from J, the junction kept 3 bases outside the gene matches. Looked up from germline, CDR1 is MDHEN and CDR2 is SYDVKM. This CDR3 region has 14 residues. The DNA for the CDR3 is TGTGCCAGCAGTTTTAGACAGGGGACCTACGAGCAGTACTTC. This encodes CASSFRQGTYEQYF.

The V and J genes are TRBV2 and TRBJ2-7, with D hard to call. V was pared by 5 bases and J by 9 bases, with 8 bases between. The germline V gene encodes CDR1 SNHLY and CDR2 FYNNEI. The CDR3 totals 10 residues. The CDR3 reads CASSLGLQYF. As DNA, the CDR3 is TGTGCCAGCAGTTTAGGGTTGCAGTACTTC.

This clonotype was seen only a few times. Here the CDR3 reads CASSIRPLGQGKTDTQYF. The CDR3 DNA follows: TGCGCCAGCAGCATCCGACCCTTGGGACAGGGGAAAACAGATACGCAGTATTTT. V is TRBV5-1 and J is TRBJ2-3; 10 bases are shared with TRBD1. The germline CDR1 and CDR2 sequences are SGHRS and YFSETQ. The ends lost 4 bases at V and 3 bases at J; junction bases unmatched: 14. This CDR3 comprises 18 residues.

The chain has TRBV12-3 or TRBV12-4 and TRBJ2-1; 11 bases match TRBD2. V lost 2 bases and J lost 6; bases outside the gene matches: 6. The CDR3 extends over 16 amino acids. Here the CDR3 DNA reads TGTGCCAGCAGTTTAATAGCGGGAGGGCGCGGCAATGAGCAGTTCTTC. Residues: CASSLIAGGRGNEQFF.

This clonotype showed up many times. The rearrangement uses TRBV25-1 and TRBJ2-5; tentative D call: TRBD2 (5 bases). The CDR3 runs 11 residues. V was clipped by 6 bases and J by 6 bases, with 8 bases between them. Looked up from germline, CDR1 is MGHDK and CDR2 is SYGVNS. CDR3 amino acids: CASRGEKTQYF. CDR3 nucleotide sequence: TGTGCCAGCAGGGGAGAGAAGACCCAGTACTTC.

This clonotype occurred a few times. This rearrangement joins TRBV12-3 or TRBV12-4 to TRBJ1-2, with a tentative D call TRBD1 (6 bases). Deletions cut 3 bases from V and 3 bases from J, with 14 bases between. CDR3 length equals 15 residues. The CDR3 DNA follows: TGTGCCAGCAGTTTGAGACAGGCAGGGCACTATGGCTACACCTTC. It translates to CASSLRQAGHYGYTF.

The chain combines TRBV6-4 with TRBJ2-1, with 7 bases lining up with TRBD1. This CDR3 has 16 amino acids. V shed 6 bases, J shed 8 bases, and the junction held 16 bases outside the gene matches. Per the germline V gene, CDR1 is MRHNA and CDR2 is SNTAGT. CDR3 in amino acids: CASSLGKDRRIDEQFF. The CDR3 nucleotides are TGTGCCAGCAGCCTCGGTAAGGACAGGCGGATCGATGAGCAGTTCTTC.

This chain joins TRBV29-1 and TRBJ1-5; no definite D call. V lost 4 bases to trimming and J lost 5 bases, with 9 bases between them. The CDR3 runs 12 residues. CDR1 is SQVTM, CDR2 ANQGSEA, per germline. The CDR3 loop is CSVAVGDQPQHF. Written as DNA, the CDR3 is TGCAGCGTTGCCGTGGGAGATCAGCCCCAGCATTTT. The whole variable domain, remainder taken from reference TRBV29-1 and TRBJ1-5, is SAVISQKPSRDICQRGTSLTIQCQVDSQVTMMFWYRQQPGQSLTLIATANQGSEATYESGFVIDKFPISRPNLTFSTLTVSNMSPEDSSIYLCSVAVGDQPQHFGDGTRLSIL.

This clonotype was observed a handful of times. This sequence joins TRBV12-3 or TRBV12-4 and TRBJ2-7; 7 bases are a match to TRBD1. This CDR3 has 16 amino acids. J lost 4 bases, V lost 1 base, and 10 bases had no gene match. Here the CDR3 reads CASSLGLDRIEYEQYF. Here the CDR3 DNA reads TGTGCCAGCAGTTTAGGGCTGGACAGGATTGAGTACGAGCAGTACTTC.

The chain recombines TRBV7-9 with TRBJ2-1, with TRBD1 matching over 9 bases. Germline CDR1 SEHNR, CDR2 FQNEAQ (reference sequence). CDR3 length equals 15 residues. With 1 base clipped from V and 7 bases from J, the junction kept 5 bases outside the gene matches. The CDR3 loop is CASSLVQGAWNEQFF. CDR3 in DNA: TGTGCCAGCAGCTTAGTACAGGGGGCGTGGAATGAGCAGTTCTTC.